These 19 T cell receptor beta chains came from one sample sequenced in a study of T cell responses to AZD1222 COVID-19 vaccine. Some clones are missing from TCRdb's copy, which holds only in-frame ones; the method was immunoSEQ multiplex PCR. The table shows some 88,000 clones, with 90% occurring only once. Here the sequenced sample was peripheral blood, taken 28 days after the second AZD1222 dose. Receptors originate from an adult who received the AZD1222 COVID-19 vaccine.

The rearrangement uses TRBV9 and TRBJ1-3; 7 bases map to TRBD1. V gave up 4 bases and J gave up 0 bases; unmatched junction bases: 10. This CDR3 contains 17 residues. Germline V CDR1 and CDR2: SGDLS, YYNGEE. CDR3 in DNA: TGTGCCAGCAGCCCTCAGGACAGGACGAGCTCTGGAAACACCATATATTTT. Its protein product is CASSPQDRTSSGNTIYF.

The J gene is TRBJ1-6, the V gene TRBV20-1; D is undetermined. Trimming pared 3 bases from V and 5 bases from J, leaving 8 bases between. The CDR3 consists of 13 residues. Germline CDR1 is DFQATT and CDR2 is SNEGSKA (reference sequence). CDR3 DNA sequence: TGCAGTGCTAGTCCGCAGGATAATTCACCCCTCCACTTT. Amino acid sequence: CSASPQDNSPLHF.

The V call is TRBV7-2, the J call TRBJ1-2, with 7 bases lining up with TRBD1. V shed 5 bases, J shed 8 bases, and the junction held 17 bases outside the gene matches. Germline values: CDR1 SGHTA, CDR2 FQGNSA. The CDR3 extends over 16 amino acids. CDR3 nucleotides: TGTGCCAGCAGCCCCCGCGGGAGAGACAGGGCAAGCGGCTACACCTTC. Its translation: CASSPRGRDRASGYTF.

The chain has TRBV4-1 and TRBJ2-7; D call uncertain. The CDR3 has 15 residues. V was cut by 0 bases and J by 2 bases, with 11 bases left in between. Germline lookup yields CDR1 MGHRA and CDR2 YSYEKL. The CDR3 sequence: CASSQDPANPYEQYF. Here the CDR3 DNA reads TGCGCCAGCAGCCAAGATCCGGCTAACCCCTACGAGCAGTACTTC.

This chain connects TRBV6-5 to TRBJ1-2; 7 positions match TRBD1. Germline V gives CDR1 MNHEY, CDR2 SVGAGI. The CDR3 runs 14 residues. V shed 5 bases and J 7 bases; nucleotides not matched to a gene: 10. The CDR3 here is CASSPLTGPFGYTF. The CDR3 DNA reads as TGTGCCAGCAGTCCCCTGACAGGGCCCTTTGGCTACACCTTC.

The CDR3 loop reads CATSRDASGPLQETQYF. The CDR3 coding sequence is TGTGCCACCAGCAGAGATGCTAGCGGACCGCTTCAAGAGACCCAGTACTTC. V and J are TRBV15 and TRBJ2-5; TRBD2 agrees at 7 bases. The J segment lost 2 bases and the V segment lost 0 bases, leaving 9 bases of the junction unmatched. The CDR3 extends over 17 amino acids. Per the germline V gene, CDR1 is LNHNV and CDR2 is YYDKDF (reference sequence).

V usage is TRBV11-3 and J usage is TRBJ1-4; no definite D call. The CDR3 spans 15 residues. From germline, CDR1 is SGHNT and CDR2 YENEEA. V was shortened by 0 bases and J by 8 bases, with 13 bases between the two germline ends. In nucleotides, the CDR3 is TGTGCCAGCAGCTTAGATTGGAGGCCGTACGAAAAACTGTTTTTT. This sequence encodes CASSLDWRPYEKLFF.

The chain links TRBV3-1 (or the pseudogene TRBV3-2) to TRBJ2-7, with unresolved D. Germline V lookup: CDR1 LGHDT, CDR2 YNNKEL (reference sequence). CDR3 length equals 14 residues. The V gene lost 1 base and the J gene lost 1 base, with 8 bases spanning the gap. The CDR3 coding sequence is TGTGCCAGCAGCCAAGGCCCAGGATCCTACGAGCAGTACTTC. It specifies CASSQGPGSYEQYF.

The chain recombines TRBV7-9 with TRBJ1-2, with 8 positions matching TRBD1. CDR1 SEHNR and CDR2 FQNEAQ come from the germline V gene (reference sequence). This CDR3 spans 12 amino acids. V trimming: 6 bases; J trimming: 8 bases; junction bases outside the gene matches: 5. The CDR3 DNA reads TGTGCCAGCAGACGACAGGGGTTCGGCTACACCTTC. Its translation: CASRRQGFGYTF.

The genes are TRBV2 and TRBJ1-3; D remains ambiguous. The CDR3 loop spans 13 amino acids. V lost 4 bases and J lost 2, with 6 bases in between. Looked up from germline, CDR1 is SNHLY and CDR2 is FYNNEI. The DNA of the CDR3 is TGTGCCAGCAGTGGGGTCCCTGGAAACACCATATATTTT. It codes for CASSGVPGNTIYF.

This chain uses TRBV27 with TRBJ1-1; D possibly corresponds to TRBD1 (5 bases). Per germline, CDR1 MNHEY and CDR2 SMNVEV (reference sequence). Between the trimmed V and J ends, which lost 0 bases and 9 bases, there was a span of 11 bases. The CDR3 is 13 amino acids. The CDR3 region is CASSLSGGIKAFF. DNA for the CDR3: TGTGCCAGCAGTTTATCCGGGGGTATAAAAGCTTTCTTT.

The DNA for the CDR3 is TGTGCCAGCAGCCCCCTCCCCGGGACACTTCCTAACTATGGCTACACCTTC. It is translated as CASSPLPGTLPNYGYTF. This sequence joins TRBV3-1 (or the pseudogene TRBV3-2) and TRBJ1-2, with D perhaps matching TRBD1 (6 bases). In germline, CDR1 is LGHDT, CDR2 YNNKEL (reference sequence). CDR3 length equals 17 residues. Trimming took off 4 bases at V and 0 bases at J, with 18 bases between the two ends.

This clone was detected only a few times. This CDR3 is CAIGQGQGGYEQYF. The CDR3 DNA sequence: TGTGCCATCGGACAGGGACAAGGGGGCTACGAGCAGTACTTC. V and J are TRBV10-3 and TRBJ2-7; 8 bases are a match to TRBD1. CDR1 and CDR2 (germline): ENHRY, SYGVKD. CDR3 size: 14 residues. V gave up 8 bases and J gave up 3 bases; unmatched junction bases: 9.

CDR3 sequence: CASRGQLNYGYTF. The CDR3 nucleotides are TGTGCCAGCAGAGGCCAGTTAAACTATGGCTACACCTTC. The V and J genes are TRBV3-1 (or the pseudogene TRBV3-2) and TRBJ1-2; D gene ambiguous. This CDR3 spans 13 amino acids. The V and J ends lost 6 bases and 2 bases respectively, with 10 bases between them. Per the germline V gene, CDR1 is LGHDT and CDR2 is YNNKEL (reference sequence).

The chain joins TRBV14 to TRBJ1-1; no definite D call. Germline V gene lookup returns CDR1 SGHDN and CDR2 FVKESK. The CDR3 totals 16 residues. The germline V and J ends were trimmed by 4 bases and 5 bases, with 20 bases remaining between them. The CDR3 sequence: CASSPSGRGGGTEAFF. In DNA, the CDR3 is TGTGCCAGCAGCCCCAGCGGGCGGGGAGGTGGGACTGAAGCTTTCTTT.

The chain joins TRBV19 to TRBJ1-1; D remains ambiguous. Germline CDR1 reads LNHDA; CDR2 reads SQIVND (reference sequence). The V and J ends lost 6 bases and 5 bases respectively, with 7 bases between them. The CDR3 has 11 amino acids. The CDR3 reads CASRGYTEAFF. The CDR3 DNA sequence: TGTGCCAGTAGGGGGTATACTGAAGCTTTCTTT.

The rearrangement links TRBV2 to TRBJ2-2; 10 bases map to TRBD2. Germline V lookup: CDR1 SNHLY, CDR2 FYNNEI. This CDR3 has 16 residues. V lost 3 bases, J lost 6 bases, and 7 bases stayed unmatched. The CDR3 DNA reads TGTGCCAGCAGTGAGGAAGCGGGGGGGCTCTCCGGGGAGCTGTTTTTT. It specifies CASSEEAGGLSGELFF.

This rearrangement joins TRBV3-1 (or the pseudogene TRBV3-2) to TRBJ1-1; a possible D gene is TRBD1 (5 bases). There are 12 residues in the CDR3. V was cut by 3 bases and J by 4 bases, with 6 bases left in between. Germline V gene sequence: CDR1 LGHDT, CDR2 YNNKEL (reference sequence). Here the CDR3 reads CASSHGGTEAFF. In nucleotides, the CDR3 is TGTGCCAGCAGCCATGGGGGCACTGAAGCTTTCTTT.

The chain links TRBV10-3 to TRBJ1-5, with TRBD1 matching over 8 bases. CDR1 is ENHRY, CDR2 SYGVKD, per germline. The J segment lost 1 base and the V segment lost 7 bases, leaving 9 bases of the junction unmatched. CDR3 length: 16 amino acids. CDR3 amino acids: CAITTRTGPSNQPQHF. CDR3 coding DNA: TGTGCCATCACGACCCGGACAGGGCCAAGCAATCAGCCCCAGCATTTT.